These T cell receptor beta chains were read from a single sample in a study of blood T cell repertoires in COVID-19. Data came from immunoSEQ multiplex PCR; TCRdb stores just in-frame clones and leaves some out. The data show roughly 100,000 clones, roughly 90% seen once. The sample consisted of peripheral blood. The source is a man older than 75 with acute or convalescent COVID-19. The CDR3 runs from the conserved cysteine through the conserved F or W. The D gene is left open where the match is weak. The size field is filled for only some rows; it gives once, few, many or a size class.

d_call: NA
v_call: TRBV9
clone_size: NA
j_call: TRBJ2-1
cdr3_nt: TGTGCCAGCAGCGTAGGGGCATGGAATGAGCAGTTCTTC
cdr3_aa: CASSVGAWNEQFF

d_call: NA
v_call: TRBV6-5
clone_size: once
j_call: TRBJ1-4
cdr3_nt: TGTGCCAGCATGGGGCTAGAGAAGGAAAAACTGTTTTTT
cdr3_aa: CASMGLEKEKLFF

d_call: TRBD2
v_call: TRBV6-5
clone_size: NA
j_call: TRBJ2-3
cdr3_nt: TGTGCCAGCAGTTACTCGCGGGAGAACACAGATACGCAGTATTTT
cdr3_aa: CASSYSRENTDTQYF

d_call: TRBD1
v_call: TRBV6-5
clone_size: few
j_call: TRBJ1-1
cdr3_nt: TGTGCCAGCAGTTTGACAGGGCTCACTGAAGCTTTCTTT
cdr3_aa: CASSLTGLTEAFF

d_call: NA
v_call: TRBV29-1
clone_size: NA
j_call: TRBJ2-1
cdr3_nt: TGCAGCGTTGATCCAGCGGGCGCGAGGGATGAGCAGTTCTTC
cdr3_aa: CSVDPAGARDEQFF

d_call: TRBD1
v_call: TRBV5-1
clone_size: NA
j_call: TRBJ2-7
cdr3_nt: TGCGCCAGCAGCTTTGGCCCACAGGGGCCCTACGAGCAGTACTTC
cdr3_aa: CASSFGPQGPYEQYF

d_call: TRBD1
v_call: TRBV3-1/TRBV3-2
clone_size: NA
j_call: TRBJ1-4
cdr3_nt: TGTGCCAGCAGCCAAGTCAGGGGGCGAGGTGAAAAACTGTTTTTT
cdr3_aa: CASSQVRGRGEKLFF

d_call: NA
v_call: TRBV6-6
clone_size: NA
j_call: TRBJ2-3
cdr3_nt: TGTGCCAGCAGCCCGTCGTTAACAGATACGCAGTATTTT
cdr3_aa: CASSPSLTDTQYF

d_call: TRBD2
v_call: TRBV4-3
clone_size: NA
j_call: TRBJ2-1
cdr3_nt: TGCGCCAGCAGCTCCCGAGGGAGTAGCGGGAGCAATGAGCAGTTCTTC
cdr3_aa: CASSSRGSSGSNEQFF

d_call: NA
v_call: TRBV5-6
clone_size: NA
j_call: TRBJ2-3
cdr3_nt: TGTGCCAGCAGCTTGGCCCTGAGCACAGATACGCAGTATTTT
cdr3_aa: CASSLALSTDTQYF

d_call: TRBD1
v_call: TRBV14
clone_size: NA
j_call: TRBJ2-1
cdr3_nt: TGTGCCAGCAGCCACTACAGGGGTTGGGATGAGCAGTTCTTC
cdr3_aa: CASSHYRGWDEQFF

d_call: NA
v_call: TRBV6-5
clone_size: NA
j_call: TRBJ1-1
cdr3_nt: TGTGCCAGCAAAACGGAAGCGAGGGACACTGAAGCTTTCTTT
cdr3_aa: CASKTEARDTEAFF

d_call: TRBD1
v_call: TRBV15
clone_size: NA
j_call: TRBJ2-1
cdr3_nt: TGTGCCACCAGCAGAGCCGGACAGGGCGGAGCTGAGCAGTTCTTC
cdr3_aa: CATSRAGQGGAEQFF

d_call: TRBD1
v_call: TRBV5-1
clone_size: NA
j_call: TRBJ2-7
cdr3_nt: TGCGCCAGCAGCTGGGGACAGGGAGGCTACGAGCAGTACTTC
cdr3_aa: CASSWGQGGYEQYF

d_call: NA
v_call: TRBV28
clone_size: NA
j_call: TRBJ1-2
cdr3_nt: TGTGCCAGCAGAGTCGGGGGTGGGGGCTACACCTTC
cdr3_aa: CASRVGGGGYTF

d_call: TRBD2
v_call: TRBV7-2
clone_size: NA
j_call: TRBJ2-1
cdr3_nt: TGTGCCAGCAGCTCTTTGGGTAGCGGGAGCTCCCGTAATGAGCAGTTCTTC
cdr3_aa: CASSSLGSGSSRNEQFF

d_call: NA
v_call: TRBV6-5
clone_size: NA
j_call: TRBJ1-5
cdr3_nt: TGTGCCAGCAGCGCAACAGGGAGGGGGAATCAGCCCCAGCATTTT
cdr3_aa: CASSATGRGNQPQHF

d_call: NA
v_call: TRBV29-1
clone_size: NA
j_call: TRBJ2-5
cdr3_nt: TGCAGCGTTGACGGGGGGCTAGAGACCCAGTACTTC
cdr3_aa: CSVDGGLETQYF

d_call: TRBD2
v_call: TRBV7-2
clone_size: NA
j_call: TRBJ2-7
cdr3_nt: TGTGCCAGCAGCATCCGACTAGCGAGCTCCTACGAGCAGTACTTC
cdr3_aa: CASSIRLASSYEQYF

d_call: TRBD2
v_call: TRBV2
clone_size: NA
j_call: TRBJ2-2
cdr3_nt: TGTGCCAGCAGTGAAGCCCGACTAGCAAAGAACACCGGGGAGCTGTTTTTT
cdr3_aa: CASSEARLAKNTGELFF

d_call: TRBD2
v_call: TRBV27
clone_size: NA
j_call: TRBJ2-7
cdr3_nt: TGTGCCAGCAGTACGGGACTAGCTTACGAGCAGTACTTC
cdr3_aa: CASSTGLAYEQYF

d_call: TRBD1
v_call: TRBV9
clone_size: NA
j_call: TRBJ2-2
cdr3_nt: TGTGCCAGCAGCTTTGGACAGGGAGGAAACACCGGGGAGCTGTTTTTT
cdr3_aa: CASSFGQGGNTGELFF

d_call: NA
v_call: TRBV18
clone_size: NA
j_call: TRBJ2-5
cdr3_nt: TGTGCCAGCTCACCAACTAGGGGGGAGACCCAGTACTTC
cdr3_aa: CASSPTRGETQYF

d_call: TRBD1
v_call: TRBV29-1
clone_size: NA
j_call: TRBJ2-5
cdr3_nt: TGCAGCGTCAAAAGGGACAGCGCCTCAGAGACCCAGTACTTC
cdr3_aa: CSVKRDSASETQYF

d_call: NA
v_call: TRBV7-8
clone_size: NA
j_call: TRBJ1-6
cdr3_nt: TGTGCCAGCAGCTTAGTGGGGGAGGGTCGAAATTCACCCCTCCACTTT
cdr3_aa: CASSLVGEGRNSPLHF

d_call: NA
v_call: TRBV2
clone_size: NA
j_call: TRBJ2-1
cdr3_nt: TGTGCCAGCAGTGACTGGAGCTCCTACAATGAGCAGTTCTTC
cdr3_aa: CASSDWSSYNEQFF